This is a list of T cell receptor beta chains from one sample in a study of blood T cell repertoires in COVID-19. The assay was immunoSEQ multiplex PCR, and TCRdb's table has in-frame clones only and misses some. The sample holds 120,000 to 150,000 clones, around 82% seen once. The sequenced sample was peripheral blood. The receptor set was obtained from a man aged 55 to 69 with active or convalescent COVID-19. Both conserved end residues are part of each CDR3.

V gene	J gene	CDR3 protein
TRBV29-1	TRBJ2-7	CSVRTGSSYEQYF
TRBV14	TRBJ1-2	CASSLFPGWNYGYTF
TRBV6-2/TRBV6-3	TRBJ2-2	CASTPHSSGSLDTGELFF
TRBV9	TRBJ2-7	CASSVGWTSGSYEQYF
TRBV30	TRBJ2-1	CAWSPYNEQFF
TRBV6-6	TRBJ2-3	CASSYRGPDTQYF
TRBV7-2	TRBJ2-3	CASSRGLAGEADTQYF
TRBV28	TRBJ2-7	CASRGLAGGYEQYF
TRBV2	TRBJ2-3	CARTTSGSTDTQYF
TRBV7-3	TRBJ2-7	CASSLMGGEAHEQYF
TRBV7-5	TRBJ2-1	CARSLDPSRNEQFF
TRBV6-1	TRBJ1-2	CASSEQGDRGPDGYTF
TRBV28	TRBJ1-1	CASSLVSVHTEAFF
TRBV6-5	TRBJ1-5	CASSSMTGYNQPQHF
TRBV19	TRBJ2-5	CASSEGNQETQYF
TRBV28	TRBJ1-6	CASTPYGTGRGSPLHF
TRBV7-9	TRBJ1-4	CASSRGQGGEKLFF
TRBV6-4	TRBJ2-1	CASSYDRVNNEQFF
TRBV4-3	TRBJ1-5	CASSARQGQPQHF
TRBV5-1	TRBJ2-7	CASSLAGTDLYEQYF
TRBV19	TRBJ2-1	CASSIPGTSGRPSPFF
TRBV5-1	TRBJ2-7	CASSFFQGQDEQYF
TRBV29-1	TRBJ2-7	CSVLGGDRYEQYF
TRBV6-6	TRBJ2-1	CATGGLATSDEQFF
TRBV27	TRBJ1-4	CASSSPSGTGNEKLFF
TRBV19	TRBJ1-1	CASSIRGSSFTEAFF
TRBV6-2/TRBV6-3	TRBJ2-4	CASSRGQGAKNIQYF
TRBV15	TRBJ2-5	CATSRGDNRRTAETQYF
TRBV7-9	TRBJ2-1	CASSSPTGTSGYNEQFF
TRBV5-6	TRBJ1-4	CASSFGTGASNEKLFF
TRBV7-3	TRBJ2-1	CASSLNSASGIYNEQFF
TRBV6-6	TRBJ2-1	CASRPILAGAINEQFF
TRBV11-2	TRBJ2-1	CASSFTGYNEQFF
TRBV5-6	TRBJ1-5	CASSLEPRRGYSNQPQHF
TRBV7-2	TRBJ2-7	CASSFQAYEQYF
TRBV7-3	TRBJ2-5	CASRNPESQYF
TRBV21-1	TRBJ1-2	CASSKVGTGVNYGYTF
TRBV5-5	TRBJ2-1	CASSFQPGSSYNEQFF
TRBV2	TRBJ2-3	CASSGLAGGLVTDTQYF
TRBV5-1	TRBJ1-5	CASSLKHWDWNQPQHF
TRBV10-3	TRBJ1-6	CAISLRQAMDSPLHF
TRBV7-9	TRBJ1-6	CASSFLQSSYNSPLHF
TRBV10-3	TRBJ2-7	CAISASGSSSYEQYF
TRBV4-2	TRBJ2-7	CASSRGTGYSYEQYF
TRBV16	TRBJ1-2	CASSNPSRDSRDHGYTF
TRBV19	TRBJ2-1	CASRDRGGGEQFF
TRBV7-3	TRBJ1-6	CASSFTPRANNSPLHF
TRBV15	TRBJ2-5	CATSRDPRPERETQYF
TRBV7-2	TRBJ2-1	CASSLLLSGRNEQFF